One and the same sample provided the 9 T cell receptor beta chains below, sequenced in a study of radiotherapy plus CTLA-4 blockade in lung cancer. Profiled with immunoSEQ multiplex PCR; TCRdb holds only in-frame clones, not every one. Of about 19,000 clones listed, roughly 82% are singletons. The material was peripheral blood, obtained from a patient treated with radiotherapy plus ipilimumab. These receptors were taken from a human donor with non-small cell lung cancer whose response to radiotherapy plus ipilimumab could not be evaluated.

This chain connects TRBV6-1 to TRBJ2-2; 7 bases align to TRBD1. The junction had 7 bases not matched to a gene; V was cut back by 2 bases and J by 4 bases. CDR1 and CDR2 (germline): MNHNS, SASEGT. This CDR3 has 16 residues. This chain's CDR3 is CASSESTAGGTGELFF. CDR3 DNA sequence: TGTGCCAGCAGTGAATCGACCGCAGGGGGCACCGGGGAGCTGTTTTTT.

Points on this clone: A junction boundary mismatches the germline segment, possibly from a read error. The chain is built from TRBV6-1 and TRBJ1-2, with D possibly matching TRBD1 (6 bases). Per the germline V gene, CDR1 is MNHNS and CDR2 is SASEGT. This CDR3 is built from 14 residues. CDR3: CASREGGLNYGYTF. DNA for the CDR3: TGTGCCAGCCGTGAGGGGGGGTTGAACTATGGCTACACCTTC.

This clone occurred once. The rearrangement uses TRBV5-5 and TRBJ2-7, with TRBD2 matching over 9 bases. Germline V lookup: CDR1 SGHKS, CDR2 YYEKEE (reference sequence). This CDR3 has 17 amino acids. J was trimmed by 0 bases and V by 1 base; bases with no gene match: 8. CDR3: CASSLNSGRKSSYEQYF. The DNA of the CDR3 is TGTGCCAGCAGCTTGAATAGCGGGAGAAAGAGCTCCTACGAGCAGTACTTC.

As DNA, the CDR3 is TGCAGCGTTCTAATGACAGGCCATGAGCAGTTCTTC. Translation gives CSVLMTGHEQFF. The chain couples TRBV29-1 to TRBJ2-1, with D possibly matching TRBD1 (6 bases). V was pared by 5 bases and J by 8 bases, with 13 bases between. CDR1 and CDR2 (germline): SQVTM, ANQGSEA. There are 12 residues in the CDR3.

The CDR3 DNA reads as TGTGCCAGCAGCTTATCGTTTTCCTACGAGCAGTACTTC. Its translation: CASSLSFSYEQYF. This chain connects TRBV7-9 to TRBJ2-7; D gene unclear. Germline CDR1 and CDR2: SEHNR and FQNEAQ (reference sequence). V was trimmed by 2 bases and J by 1 base, leaving 6 bases between them. This CDR3 region has 13 residues.

This clone came up a few times. This rearrangement joins TRBV4-3 to TRBJ2-7; possible D gene TRBD2, 5 bases. Germline assignment: CDR1 LGHNA and CDR2 YSLEER. Trimming removed 0 bases from V and 4 bases from J, with 13 bases in between. The CDR3 totals 15 residues. CDR3 coding DNA: TGCGCCAGCAGCCAAGATCGGGGTGGTCTATACGAGCAGTACTTC. Protein: CASSQDRGGLYEQYF.

This rearrangement joins TRBV5-6 to TRBJ1-5; D may be TRBD1 (5 bases). Trimming removed 4 bases at V and 5 bases at J, with 13 bases between. The CDR3 sequence is 14 residues long. The germline gives CDR1 SGHDT, CDR2 YYEEEE. The CDR3 DNA follows: TGTGCCAGCAGCCCAGGGTGGGGGGATCAGCCCCAGCATTTT. Amino acids: CASSPGWGDQPQHF.

In this sample, this clone turned up a few times. The J gene is TRBJ2-7, the V gene TRBV5-4; 8 nucleotides line up with TRBD1. The CDR3 sequence is 16 residues long. Germline loops: CDR1 SGHNT, CDR2 YYREEE (reference sequence). With 4 bases clipped from V and 3 bases from J, the junction kept 12 bases outside the gene matches. In nucleotides, the CDR3 is TGTGCCAGCAGCCTGAACACGGACAGGGCTCTCTACGAGCAGTACTTC. As protein: CASSLNTDRALYEQYF.

This clone has only a few counts. As DNA, the CDR3 is TGTGCCAGCAGATTGGGACTTCGAGGCGAGCAGTACTTC. Residues: CASRLGLRGEQYF. The V gene is TRBV2, the J gene TRBJ2-7; D may be TRBD2 (6 bases). CDR1 and CDR2 (germline): SNHLY, FYNNEI. This CDR3 contains 13 residues. V gave up 6 bases and J gave up 6 bases, with 15 bases separating them. The variable domain in full, with the rest retrieved from reference TRBV2 and TRBJ2-7, is EPEVTQTPSHQVTQMGQEVILRCVPISNHLYFYWYRQILGQKVEFLVSFYNNEISEKSEIFDDQFSVERPDGSNFTLKIRSTKLEDSAMYFCASRLGLRGEQYFGPGTRLTVT.